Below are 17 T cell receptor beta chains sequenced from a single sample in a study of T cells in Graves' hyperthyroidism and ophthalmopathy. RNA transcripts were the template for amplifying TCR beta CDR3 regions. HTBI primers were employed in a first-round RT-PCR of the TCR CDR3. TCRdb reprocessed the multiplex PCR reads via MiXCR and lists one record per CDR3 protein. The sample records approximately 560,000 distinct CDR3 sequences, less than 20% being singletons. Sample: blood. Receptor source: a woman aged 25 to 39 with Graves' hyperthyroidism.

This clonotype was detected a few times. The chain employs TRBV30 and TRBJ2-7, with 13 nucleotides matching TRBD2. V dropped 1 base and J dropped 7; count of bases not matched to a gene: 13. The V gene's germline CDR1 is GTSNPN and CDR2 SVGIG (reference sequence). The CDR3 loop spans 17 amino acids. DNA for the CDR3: TGTGCCTGGAGTGGGACTAGCGGGAGACCCTCCTTCAGGGAGCAGTACTTC. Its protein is CAWSGTSGRPSFREQYF.

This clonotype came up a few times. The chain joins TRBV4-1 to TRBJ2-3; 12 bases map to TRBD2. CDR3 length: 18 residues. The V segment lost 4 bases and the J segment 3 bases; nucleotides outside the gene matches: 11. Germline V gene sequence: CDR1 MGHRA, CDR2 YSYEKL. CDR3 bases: TGCGCCAGCAGCCGGCAACTTAAAGGACTAGCGGGAACAGATACGCAGTATTTT. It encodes CASSRQLKGLAGTDTQYF.

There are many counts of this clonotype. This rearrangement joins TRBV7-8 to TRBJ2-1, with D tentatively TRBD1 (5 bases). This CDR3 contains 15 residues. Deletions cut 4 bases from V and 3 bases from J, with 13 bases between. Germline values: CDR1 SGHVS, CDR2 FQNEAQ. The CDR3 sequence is CASSYGRVLYNEQFF. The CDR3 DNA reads TGTGCCAGCAGCTATGGCAGGGTTCTCTACAATGAGCAGTTCTTC.

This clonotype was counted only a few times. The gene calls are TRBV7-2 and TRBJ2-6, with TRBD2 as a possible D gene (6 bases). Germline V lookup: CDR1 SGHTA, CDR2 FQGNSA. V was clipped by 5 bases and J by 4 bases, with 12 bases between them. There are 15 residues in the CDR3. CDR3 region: CASSPGLIGANVLTF. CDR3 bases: TGTGCCAGCAGCCCAGGACTAATAGGGGCCAACGTCCTGACTTTC.

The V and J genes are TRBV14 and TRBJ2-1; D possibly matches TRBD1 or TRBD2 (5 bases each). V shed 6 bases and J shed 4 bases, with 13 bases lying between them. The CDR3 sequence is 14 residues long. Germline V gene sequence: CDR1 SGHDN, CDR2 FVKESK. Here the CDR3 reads CASRQMGVYNEQFF. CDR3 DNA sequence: TGTGCCAGCAGGCAGATGGGGGTATACAATGAGCAGTTCTTC. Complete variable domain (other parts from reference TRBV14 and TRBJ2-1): EAGVTQFPSHSVIEKGQTVTLRCDPISGHDNLYWYRRVMGKEIKFLLHFVKESKQDESGMPNNRFLAERTGGTYSTLKVQPAELEDSGVYFCASRQMGVYNEQFFGPGTRLTVL.

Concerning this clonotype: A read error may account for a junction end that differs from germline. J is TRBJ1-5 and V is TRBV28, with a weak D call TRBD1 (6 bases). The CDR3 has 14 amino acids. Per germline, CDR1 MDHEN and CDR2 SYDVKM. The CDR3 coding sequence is TGCGCGGAGGGGGGGGTCGAGGGAAATCAGCCCCAGCATTTT. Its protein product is CAEGGVEGNQPQHF. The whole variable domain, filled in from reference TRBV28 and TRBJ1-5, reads DVKVTQSSRYLVKRTGEKVFLECVQDMDHENMFWYRQDPGLGLRLIYFSYDVKMKEKGDIPEGYSVSREKKERFSLILESASTNQTSMYLCAEGGVEGNQPQHFGDGTRLSIL.

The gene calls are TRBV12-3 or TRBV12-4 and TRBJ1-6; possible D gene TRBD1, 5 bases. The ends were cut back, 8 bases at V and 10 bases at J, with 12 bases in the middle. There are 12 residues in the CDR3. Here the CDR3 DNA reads TGTGCCAGCCAATCCAGGGAATCACCCCTCCACTTT. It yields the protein CASQSRESPLHF.

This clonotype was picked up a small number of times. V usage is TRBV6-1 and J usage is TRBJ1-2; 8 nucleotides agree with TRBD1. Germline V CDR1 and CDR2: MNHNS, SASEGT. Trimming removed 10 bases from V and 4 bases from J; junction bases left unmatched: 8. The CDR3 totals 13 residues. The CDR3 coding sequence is TGTGCCACCTCCAGGGGGCTCGGCTATGGCTACACCTTC. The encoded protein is CATSRGLGYGYTF.

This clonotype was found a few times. In nucleotides, the CDR3 is TGTGCCAGCAGCTTATTTTGGGATCTGGGACAGGGAAAGGACACTGAAGCTTTCTTT. This gives the protein CASSLFWDLGQGKDTEAFF. The rearrangement links TRBV11-2 to TRBJ1-1; 9 bases are shared with TRBD1. Germline lookup yields CDR1 SGHAT and CDR2 FQNNGV. With 2 bases clipped from V and 3 bases from J, the junction kept 16 bases outside the gene matches. This CDR3 has 19 residues.

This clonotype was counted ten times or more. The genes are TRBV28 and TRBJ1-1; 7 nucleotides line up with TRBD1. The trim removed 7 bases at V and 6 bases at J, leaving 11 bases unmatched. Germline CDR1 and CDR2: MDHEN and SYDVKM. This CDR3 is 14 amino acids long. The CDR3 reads CASMEGGRAAEAFF. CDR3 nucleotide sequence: TGTGCCAGCATGGAAGGGGGCCGGGCGGCTGAAGCTTTCTTT.

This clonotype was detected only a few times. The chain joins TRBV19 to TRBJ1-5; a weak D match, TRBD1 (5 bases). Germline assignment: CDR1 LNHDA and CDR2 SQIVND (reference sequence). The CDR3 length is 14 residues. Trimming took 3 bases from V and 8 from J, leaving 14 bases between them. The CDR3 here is CASSIAAGREPQHF. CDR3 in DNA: TGTGCCAGTAGTATCGCGGCGGGGCGGGAGCCCCAGCATTTT.

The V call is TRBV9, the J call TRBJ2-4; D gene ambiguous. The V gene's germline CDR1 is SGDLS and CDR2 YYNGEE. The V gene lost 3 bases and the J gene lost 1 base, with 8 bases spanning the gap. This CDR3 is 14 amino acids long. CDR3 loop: CASSGAGAKNIQYF. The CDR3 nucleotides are TGTGCCAGCAGCGGCGCCGGGGCCAAAAACATTCAGTACTTC.

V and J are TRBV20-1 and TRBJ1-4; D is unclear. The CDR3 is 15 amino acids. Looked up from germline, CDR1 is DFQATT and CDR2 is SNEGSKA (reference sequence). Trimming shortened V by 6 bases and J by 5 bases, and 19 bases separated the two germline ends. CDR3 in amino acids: CSAIPGSDPNEKLFF. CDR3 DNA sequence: TGCAGTGCCATCCCAGGATCAGACCCAAATGAAAAACTGTTTTTT.

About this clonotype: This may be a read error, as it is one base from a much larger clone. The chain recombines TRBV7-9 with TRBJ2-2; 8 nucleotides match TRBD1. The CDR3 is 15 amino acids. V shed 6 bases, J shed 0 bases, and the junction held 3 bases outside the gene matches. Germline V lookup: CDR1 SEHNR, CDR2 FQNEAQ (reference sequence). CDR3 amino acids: CASSPGQANTGELFF. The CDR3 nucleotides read TGTGCCAGCAGTCCGGGACAGGCGAACACCGGGGAGCTGTTTTTT.

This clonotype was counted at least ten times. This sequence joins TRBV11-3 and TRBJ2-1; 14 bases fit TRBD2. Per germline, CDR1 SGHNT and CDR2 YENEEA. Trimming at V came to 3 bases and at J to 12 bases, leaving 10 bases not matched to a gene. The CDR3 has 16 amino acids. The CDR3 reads CASSFMTGLAGVRQFF. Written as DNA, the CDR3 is TGTGCCAGCAGCTTCATGACGGGACTAGCGGGAGTCAGGCAGTTCTTC.

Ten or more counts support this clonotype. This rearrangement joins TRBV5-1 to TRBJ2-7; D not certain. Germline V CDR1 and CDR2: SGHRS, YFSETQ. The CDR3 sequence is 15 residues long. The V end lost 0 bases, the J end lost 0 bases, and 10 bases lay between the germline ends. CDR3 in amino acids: CASSLGASSSYEQYF. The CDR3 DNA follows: TGCGCCAGCAGCTTGGGGGCTTCTAGCTCCTACGAGCAGTACTTC.

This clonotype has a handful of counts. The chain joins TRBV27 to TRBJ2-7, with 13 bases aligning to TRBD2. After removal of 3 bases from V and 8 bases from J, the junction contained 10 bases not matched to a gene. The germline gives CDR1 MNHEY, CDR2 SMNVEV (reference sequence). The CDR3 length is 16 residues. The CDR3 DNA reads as TGTGCCAGCAGTTTCGGACTAGCGGGAGAAGGAACCAAGCAGTACTTC. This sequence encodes CASSFGLAGEGTKQYF.